Listed below are T cell receptor beta chains from one sample, sequenced in a study of cytomegalovirus exposure and HLA in healthy donors. Sequenced by immunoSEQ multiplex PCR; TCRdb stores in-frame clones only, minus some. There are around 130,000 clones in the sample; just under 80% occur only once, and approximately 1.7% lies in the top ten. The specimen was PBMCs. The receptors were sampled from a woman in her thirties or forties in good health and CMV-seronegative. Both conserved end residues are part of each CDR3. D genes are given only for firm matches. Some rows have no size entry. The others give once, few or many, or a class for an expanded clone.

v_gene	d_gene	j_gene	abundance	CDR3aa	CDR3nt
TRBV30	TRBD1	TRBJ1-2	.	CAWARTQGEAGYTF	TGTGCCTGGGCCCGGACACAGGGGGAAGCTGGCTACACCTTC
TRBV9	.	TRBJ2-7	.	CASTPGTFSYEQYF	TGTGCCAGTACCCCCGGGACATTCTCCTACGAGCAGTACTTC
TRBV7-6	TRBD1	TRBJ2-1	.	CASSLGQGAAYNEQFF	TGTGCCAGCAGCTTGGGACAGGGGGCCGCCTACAATGAGCAGTTCTTC
TRBV6-6	TRBD2	TRBJ2-7	once	CASSSIGSGGLYEQYF	TGTGCCAGCAGTTCCATTGGTTCGGGAGGGCTGTACGAGCAGTACTTC
TRBV13	.	TRBJ1-2	.	CASSLGGAAVGYTF	TGTGCCAGCAGCTTAGGGGGGGCAGCGGTAGGCTACACCTTC
TRBV6-6	.	TRBJ1-1	.	CASSSQANTEAFF	TGTGCCAGCAGTTCACAGGCGAACACTGAAGCTTTCTTT
TRBV28	.	TRBJ2-4	once	CASSFGGEAKNIQYF	TGTGCCAGCAGTTTTGGGGGCGAGGCCAAAAACATTCAGTACTTC
TRBV28	TRBD1	TRBJ1-6	.	CASFGTGDYSPLHF	TGTGCCAGCTTCGGGACAGGCGATTATTCACCCCTCCACTTT
TRBV9	TRBD1	TRBJ2-5	few	CASSPHSGTVKETQYF	TGTGCCAGCAGCCCTCATTCCGGGACAGTCAAAGAGACCCAGTACTTC
TRBV28	.	TRBJ1-1	.	CASSFPYVNTEAFF	TGTGCCAGCAGTTTCCCCTACGTGAACACTGAAGCTTTCTTT
TRBV10-3	TRBD1	TRBJ2-7	.	CAIRPGTGGIEQYF	TGTGCCATCAGACCCGGGACAGGGGGCATCGAGCAGTACTTC
TRBV4-1	.	TRBJ2-1	once	CASSHSDEQFF	TGCGCCAGCAGCCACAGCGATGAGCAGTTCTTC
TRBV6-5	.	TRBJ2-3	once	CASTIRHGDTQYF	TGTGCCAGCACCATTCGACACGGAGATACGCAGTATTTT
TRBV6-5	TRBD1	TRBJ1-2	few	CASSRRDRLYGYTF	TGTGCCAGCAGTCGAAGGGACAGACTTTATGGCTACACCTTC
TRBV27	.	TRBJ2-7	.	CASSRGQNYEQYF	TGTGCCAGCAGTAGAGGACAGAACTACGAGCAGTACTTC
TRBV6-1	TRBD1	TRBJ1-4	.	CATSTGDGEKLFF	TGTGCCACCTCGACAGGGGATGGTGAAAAACTGTTTTTT
TRBV27	TRBD2	TRBJ2-3	.	CASSSGTSAVTDTQYF	TGTGCCAGCAGTTCCGGGACTAGCGCAGTCACAGATACGCAGTATTTT
TRBV5-1	.	TRBJ1-1	.	CASSFSSRVGAFF	TGCGCCAGCAGCTTCAGTTCCAGGGTCGGGGCTTTCTTT
TRBV9	TRBD2	TRBJ2-7	.	CASSVEGAGGSSYEQYF	TGTGCCAGCAGCGTAGAGGGAGCGGGAGGCTCCTCCTACGAGCAGTACTTC
TRBV30	.	TRBJ1-4	few	CAWRSAGLGEKLFF	TGTGCCTGGAGATCGGCAGGACTAGGGGAAAAACTGTTTTTT
TRBV30	TRBD2	TRBJ2-2	.	CACWEGGGELFF	TGTGCCTGTTGGGAGGGCGGCGGGGAGCTGTTTTTT
TRBV5-1	.	TRBJ2-1	.	CASSLAVGGANEQFF	TGCGCCAGCAGCTTGGCGGTTGGCGGGGCAAATGAGCAGTTCTTC
TRBV28	.	TRBJ1-1	.	CASTGVAEGAFF	TGTGCCAGCACCGGAGTCGCGGAGGGAGCTTTCTTT
TRBV28	TRBD2	TRBJ2-3	once	CASSSGLGNTDTQYF	TGTGCCAGCAGTTCCGGACTAGGGAACACAGATACGCAGTATTTT
TRBV5-3	TRBD1	TRBJ1-5	.	CARSAGTGEWGDNQPQHF	TGTGCCAGAAGCGCCGGGACAGGGGAATGGGGGGACAATCAGCCCCAGCATTTT
TRBV4-2	TRBD2	TRBJ2-2	.	CASSPWERGGPHTGELFF	TGTGCCAGCAGCCCTTGGGAGAGGGGAGGGCCCCACACCGGGGAGCTGTTTTTT
TRBV29-1	TRBD1	TRBJ2-7	few	CSYGPGQTNSEQYF	TGCAGCTACGGGCCGGGACAGACGAACTCCGAGCAGTACTTC
TRBV7-9	.	TRBJ2-7	few	CASSLQPVAERSRQYF	TGTGCCAGCAGCCTGCAACCGGTAGCGGAGAGGTCTCGGCAGTACTTC
TRBV7-3	.	TRBJ1-4	few	CASSLTGGPGEKLFF	TGTGCCAGCAGCTTAACCGGGGGGCCGGGTGAAAAACTGTTTTTT
TRBV7-2	.	TRBJ2-2	.	CASSLLSRTGELFF	TGTGCCAGCAGCTTGCTTAGCCGCACCGGGGAGCTGTTTTTT
TRBV7-8	TRBD2	TRBJ2-7	.	CASSLSVGLAGVSYEQYF	TGTGCCAGCAGCTTATCCGTCGGACTAGCGGGGGTGAGCTACGAGCAGTACTTC
TRBV30	TRBD1	TRBJ1-5	.	CAWTTPDRGNQPQHF	TGTGCCTGGACTACCCCCGACAGGGGTAATCAGCCCCAGCATTTT
TRBV2	.	TRBJ1-1	.	CASSDTRGRAFF	TGTGCCAGCAGTGATACGAGAGGGAGAGCTTTCTTT
TRBV27	.	TRBJ2-1	.	CASSSSGRKEFF	TGTGCCAGCAGTTCTTCCGGGAGAAAGGAGTTCTTC
TRBV15	.	TRBJ1-1	.	CATSRASEAFF	TGTGCCACCAGCAGAGCTTCTGAAGCTTTCTTT
TRBV4-1	.	TRBJ2-5	.	CASSQGQLQETQYF	TGCGCCAGCAGCCAAGGACAGCTCCAAGAGACCCAGTACTTC
TRBV7-9	.	TRBJ1-4	.	CSSSAAGPWATNEKLFF	TGTTCCAGCAGCGCAGCGGGACCCTGGGCAACTAATGAAAAACTGTTTTTT
TRBV27	TRBD1	TRBJ2-7	.	CASSSGQGGDYEQYF	TGTGCCAGCAGTTCCGGACAGGGTGGGGACTACGAGCAGTACTTC
TRBV7-8	TRBD2	TRBJ2-5	.	CASSSLGLAGPQETQYF	TGTGCCAGCAGCTCGCTAGGACTAGCGGGACCCCAAGAGACCCAGTACTTC
TRBV28	TRBD2	TRBJ2-4	.	CASTALAAFTKNIQYF	TGTGCCAGCACTGCTCTAGCGGCTTTCACCAAAAACATTCAGTACTTC
TRBV19	TRBD1	TRBJ1-2	.	CASKGQGGGYGYTF	TGTGCCAGCAAAGGACAGGGAGGGGGCTATGGCTACACCTTC
TRBV29-1	TRBD1	TRBJ2-7	.	CSVRDSPSHEQYF	TGCAGCGTTCGGGACAGTCCGTCCCACGAGCAGTACTTC
TRBV5-1	TRBD2	TRBJ2-5	.	CASSLVAGQGETQYF	TGCGCCAGCAGCTTAGTAGCGGGGCAAGGGGAGACCCAGTACTTC
TRBV29-1	TRBD2	TRBJ2-1	few	CSATGTSKFF	TGCAGCGCAACCGGGACTAGCAAGTTCTTC
TRBV2	.	TRBJ1-2	.	CASSESHGYTF	TGTGCCAGCAGTGAAAGCCATGGCTACACCTTC
TRBV28	TRBD2	TRBJ2-5	.	CASSLEGPSGSVWETQYF	TGTGCCAGCAGTTTAGAAGGTCCTAGCGGGAGTGTTTGGGAGACCCAGTACTTC
TRBV2	.	TRBJ1-4	few	CASSESGGRKLFF	TGTGCCAGCAGTGAGAGCGGCGGGAGAAAACTGTTTTTT
TRBV27	TRBD1	TRBJ1-1	.	CASSLTGWSEAFF	TGTGCCAGCAGTTTGACAGGGTGGTCTGAAGCTTTCTTT
TRBV2	TRBD1	TRBJ1-1	.	CASSLDRATEAFF	TGTGCCAGCAGTTTAGACAGGGCCACTGAAGCTTTCTTT
TRBV6-1	TRBD1	TRBJ1-3	.	CASSADRGRYSGNTIYF	TGTGCCAGCAGTGCGGACAGGGGAAGATACTCTGGAAACACCATATATTTT
TRBV27	TRBD1	TRBJ1-2	once	CASSLSGTANYGYTF	TGTGCCAGCAGTTTATCCGGGACAGCTAACTATGGCTACACCTTC
TRBV5-1	TRBD2	TRBJ2-3	.	CASSLEVAGRTDTQYF	TGCGCCAGCAGCTTGGAGGTAGCGGGGCGCACAGATACGCAGTATTTT
TRBV5-1	TRBD2	TRBJ2-1	few	CASSLDAFGGAKQFF	TGCGCCAGCAGCTTGGATGCTTTCGGGGGGGCCAAGCAGTTCTTC
TRBV19	.	TRBJ1-5	.	CASSIGQGISSNQPQHF	TGTGCCAGTAGTATAGGGCAGGGAATCTCGAGCAATCAGCCCCAGCATTTT
TRBV30	.	TRBJ1-5	.	CAWRNRGNQPQHF	TGTGCCTGGAGAAACCGCGGAAATCAGCCCCAGCATTTT
TRBV9	.	TRBJ2-7	.	CASSVATAGEQYF	TGTGCCAGCAGCGTAGCTACCGCCGGCGAGCAGTACTTC